This entry features one TCR beta chain sequence. CDR1 is ENHRY and CDR2 is SYGVKD in the germline V gene. Trimming cost V 9 bases and J 4 bases; bases outside gene matches: 4. The CDR3 is 13 amino acids. This record belongs to a study of T cells after posttransplantation cyclophosphamide. The related graft donor's blood sample was taken on the day of bone marrow donation. Profiled with immunoSEQ multiplex PCR; TCRdb holds only in-frame clones, not every one. The sample consists of around 47,000 clones, approximately 94% of them appearing once. This TCR was recovered from a woman aged 30 to 39 in good health and a related stem cell transplant donor. The sequenced sample consisted of PBMCs. The chain joins TRBV10-3 to TRBJ1-5; 9 nucleotides line up with TRBD1. This CDR3 is CAMGQGKNQPQHF. The DNA of the CDR3 is TGTGCCATGGGACAGGGAAAGAATCAGCCCCAGCATTTT.